One sample yielded the 20 T cell receptor beta chains listed below, sequenced in a study of blood T cell repertoires in COVID-19 (dated by TCRdb to 2020 to 2022). Receptor libraries were prepared by the immunoSEQ multiplex PCR assay. In TCRdb, the immuneACCESS table is reduced to in-frame sequences with V and J assigned. These tables do not hold every clone; where another copy was compared, an unresolved V gene accounts for under half, and the others remain unexplained. The sample table records about 25,000 clones; around 86% of these occur just once. The ten largest clones represent around 18% of the sample. The sample was peripheral blood. All receptors come from a woman of 80 years or more with acute or convalescent COVID-19.

The chain couples TRBV7-8 to TRBJ1-6; D is unresolved. V was pared by 6 bases and J by 8 bases, with 14 bases between. Germline-derived CDR1 and CDR2 are SGHVS and FQNEAQ. CDR3 size: 14 residues. The CDR3 DNA follows: TGTGCCAGCAGTTTTAGCGTAAGAGATTCACCCCTCCACTTT. Its translation is CASSFSVRDSPLHF.

V gene TRBV6-6 combines with J gene TRBJ1-1; no reliable D call. CDR1 and CDR2 (germline): MNHNY, SVGAGI (reference sequence). The ends were cut back, 5 bases at V and 6 bases at J, with 13 bases in the middle. The CDR3 consists of 13 residues. DNA for the CDR3: TGTGCCAGCAGTATTGACAATCGCGCTGAAGCTTTCTTT. Its translation is CASSIDNRAEAFF.

This chain links TRBV6-1 with TRBJ1-4, with 8 bases fitting TRBD1. Germline-derived CDR1 and CDR2 are MNHNS and SASEGT. This CDR3 spans 14 amino acids. V lost 3 bases and J lost 8; bases outside the gene matches: 5. This chain's CDR3 is CASSEAGGREKLFF. In DNA, the CDR3 is TGTGCCAGCAGTGAGGCAGGGGGCCGCGAAAAACTGTTTTTT.

The table lists this clone with a few counts. The V gene is TRBV3-1 (or the pseudogene TRBV3-2), the J gene TRBJ1-2, with D maybe TRBD1 (5 bases). Germline V gene lookup returns CDR1 LGHDT and CDR2 YNNKEL (reference sequence). The CDR3 consists of 15 residues. Trimming took 1 base from V and 4 from J, leaving 13 bases between them. The CDR3 coding sequence is TGTGCCAGCAGCCAAGTGGGCGGGACCTTCTATGGCTACACCTTC. It translates to CASSQVGGTFYGYTF.

This chain links TRBV9 with TRBJ2-1, with 15 bases matching TRBD2. CDR1 is SGDLS and CDR2 is YYNGEE in the germline V gene. This CDR3 comprises 16 residues. J lost 8 bases, V lost 0 bases, and 3 bases had no gene match. The CDR3 here is CASSVGTSGRVDEQFF. DNA for the CDR3: TGTGCCAGCAGCGTAGGGACTAGCGGGAGGGTGGATGAGCAGTTCTTC.

The rearrangement links TRBV2 to TRBJ2-3; 7 bases match TRBD1. Germline values: CDR1 SNHLY, CDR2 FYNNEI. V lost 6 bases, J lost 2 bases, and 2 bases stayed unmatched. The CDR3 consists of 13 residues. CDR3 nucleotides: TGTGCCAGCAGGCAGGGGGACACAGATACGCAGTATTTT. Its translation is CASRQGDTDTQYF.

In nucleotides, the CDR3 is TGTGCCAGTAGAGAAGACAGTTTTAACTACACCTTC. Encoded protein: CASREDSFNYTF. This sequence joins TRBV19 and TRBJ1-2; tentative D call: TRBD1 (5 bases). The CDR3 extends over 12 amino acids. Per the germline V gene, CDR1 is LNHDA and CDR2 is SQIVND (reference sequence). Trimming stripped 6 bases from V and 10 bases from J, with 15 bases between.

The chain combines TRBV18 with TRBJ2-1; 8 nucleotides line up with TRBD2. CDR1 and CDR2 (germline): KGHSH, LQKENI. Germline trimming cut 4 bases from V and 8 bases from J; bases unmatched to any gene: 4. This CDR3 region has 13 residues. The CDR3 protein is CASSLSGNYEQFF. CDR3 sequence (DNA): TGTGCCAGCTCACTTAGCGGGAACTATGAGCAGTTCTTC. The full variable domain, its missing parts supplied by reference TRBV18 and TRBJ2-1, is NAGVMQNPRHLVRRRGQEARLRCSPMKGHSHVYWYRQLPEEGLKFMVYLQKENIIDESGMPKERFSAEFPKEGPSILRIQQVVRGDSAAYFCASSLSGNYEQFFGPGTRLTVL.

This clone was observed once. The J gene is TRBJ2-3, the V gene TRBV29-1, with 14 bases that match TRBD2. Germline V gene sequence: CDR1 SQVTM, CDR2 ANQGSEA. The CDR3 sequence is 19 residues long. Unmatched junction bases numbered 16, after V lost 6 bases and J lost 2 bases. CDR3 in amino acids: CSVRSGLAGDGGFTDTQYF. DNA of the CDR3: TGCAGCGTGCGTTCGGGACTAGCGGGAGATGGGGGCTTCACAGATACGCAGTATTTT.

The rearrangement uses TRBV5-1 and TRBJ1-1; 9 bases align to TRBD1. Trimming took 5 bases from V and 8 from J; bases not matched to a gene: 10. The CDR3 runs 14 residues. Germline CDR1 reads SGHRS; CDR2 reads YFSETQ. The CDR3 reads CASRLFAGQGEAFF. The CDR3 region has the DNA TGCGCCAGCAGACTCTTTGCGGGACAGGGAGAAGCTTTCTTT.

V gene TRBV2 combines with J gene TRBJ2-7; the match to TRBD1 covers 9 bases. V shed 5 bases and J 4 bases; nucleotides not matched to a gene: 9. CDR1 is SNHLY and CDR2 is FYNNEI in the germline V gene. The CDR3 consists of 15 residues. The CDR3 loop reads CASSRLQGAVYEQYF. CDR3 DNA: TGTGCCAGCAGTCGATTACAGGGGGCCGTTTACGAGCAGTACTTC.

The chain has TRBV6-5 and TRBJ1-1; weak D call: TRBD1 (6 bases). Germline assignment: CDR1 MNHEY and CDR2 SVGAGI. The CDR3 extends over 15 amino acids. V lost 0 bases and J 5 bases, leaving 13 bases between the germline ends. CDR3 bases: TGTGCCAGCAGTTACTCGGCCAGGGGAAAGACTGAAGCTTTCTTT. Its protein is CASSYSARGKTEAFF.

The V and J genes are TRBV7-2 and TRBJ1-5; D remains unclear. Per the germline V gene, CDR1 is SGHTA and CDR2 is FQGNSA. Trimming took 5 bases from V and 0 from J, leaving 11 bases between them. The CDR3 runs to 15 residues. The CDR3 region has the DNA TGTGCCAGCAGCGCCGGAGGCCCTAGCAATCAGCCCCAGCATTTT. It yields the protein CASSAGGPSNQPQHF. Full variable domain (remainder filled in from reference TRBV7-2 and TRBJ1-5): GAGVSQSPSNKVTEKGKDVELRCDPISGHTALYWYRQSLGQGLEFLIYFQGNSAPDKSGLPSDRFSAERTGGSVSTLTIQRTQQEDSAVYLCASSAGGPSNQPQHFGDGTRLSIL.

The V and J genes are TRBV13 and TRBJ1-1; D not certain. Germline assignment: CDR1 PRHDT and CDR2 FYEKMQ (reference sequence). The length of the CDR3 is 13 residues. Trimming pared 0 bases from V and 7 bases from J, leaving 9 bases between. The CDR3 bases are TGTGCCAGCAGCTTAGGCTGGGCCGGTGAAGCTTTCTTT. It is translated as CASSLGWAGEAFF.

This clone was seen just once. CDR3 in DNA: TGTGCCAGTAGTCCCCGGGACAGGAGCTCCTACGAGCAGTACTTC. Translating gives CASSPRDRSSYEQYF. The V and J genes are TRBV19 and TRBJ2-7, with TRBD1 matching over 8 bases. From germline, CDR1 is LNHDA and CDR2 SQIVND (reference sequence). This CDR3 contains 15 residues. V gave up 5 bases and J gave up 0 bases; unmatched junction bases: 6.

This clone has only one observation. The CDR3, as DNA: TGTGCCATCAGTGAGTCTCTCGGGGGAACTAATGAAAAACTGTTTTTT. This translates into CAISESLGGTNEKLFF. The V and J genes are TRBV10-3 and TRBJ1-4, with D perhaps TRBD1 (5 bases). The CDR3 extends over 16 amino acids. Looked up from germline, CDR1 is ENHRY and CDR2 is SYGVKD. Trimming stripped 0 bases from V and 1 base from J, with 9 bases between.

The chain recombines TRBV19 with TRBJ1-1; a weak D match, TRBD1 (5 bases). The germline V gene has CDR1 LNHDA and CDR2 SQIVND (reference sequence). The CDR3 totals 16 residues. The V gene lost 5 bases and the J gene lost 6 bases, with 22 bases spanning the gap. DNA for the CDR3: TGTGCCAGTAGTCCCAGGACCGTCCCCCGGGGGGCTGAAGCTTTCTTT. Protein sequence: CASSPRTVPRGAEAFF. Looking up the rest from reference TRBV19 and TRBJ1-1 gives the full variable domain: DGGITQSPKYLFRKEGQNVTLSCEQNLNHDAMYWYRQDPGQGLRLIYYSQIVNDFQKGDIAEGYSVSREKKESFPLTVTSAQKNPTAFYLCASSPRTVPRGAEAFFGQGTRLTVV.

The CDR3 region is CASSQGVTSQETQYF. The CDR3 coding sequence is TGTGCCAGCAGCCAGGGCGTGACCTCCCAAGAGACCCAGTACTTC. This chain links TRBV16 with TRBJ2-5; D unresolved. This CDR3 spans 15 amino acids. Germline V gene lookup returns CDR1 KGHSY and CDR2 FQNENV. V gave up 3 bases and J gave up 1 base, with 12 bases separating them.

The V gene is TRBV15, the J gene TRBJ1-2; 8 positions match TRBD1. Germline CDR1 LNHNV, CDR2 YYDKDF (reference sequence). CDR3 length: 17 residues. Trimming cost V 3 bases and J 2 bases; bases outside gene matches: 11. CDR3 sequence (DNA): TGTGCCACCAGCAGCTTTTTGACAGGGGAAGGGAACTATGGCTACACCTTC. Amino acid sequence: CATSSFLTGEGNYGYTF.

The chain combines TRBV29-1 with TRBJ2-7, with a tentative D call TRBD1 (5 bases). Deletions cut 7 bases from V and 2 bases from J, with 12 bases between. Per the germline V gene, CDR1 is SQVTM and CDR2 is ANQGSEA. This CDR3 comprises 12 residues. The CDR3 here is CSGADSTYEQYF. The CDR3 coding sequence is TGCAGCGGCGCCGACAGCACCTACGAGCAGTACTTC.